This is a list of T cell receptor beta chains from one sample in a study of cytomegalovirus exposure and HLA in healthy donors. TCRdb's table, derived via immunoSEQ multiplex PCR, lists solely in-frame clones and lacks some. The sample lists about 160,000 clones, 80% seen once, with around 9.8% in the top ten. Specimen: PBMCs. These receptors were collected from a man between 18 and 35 years old in good health and CMV-seropositive. Both conserved end residues are part of each CDR3. A D gene is named only where the DNA matches it firmly. For some rows the clone size is stated as once, few or many, or as a class when expanded; others skip it.

-	TRBV5-1	TRBJ2-2	-	TGCGCCAGCAGCTTGGTACATAGGGGCACCGGGGAGCTGTTTTTT	CASSLVHRGTGELFF
-	TRBV10-3	TRBJ1-2	TRBD1	TGTGCCATCAGTCCGACCGGACAGGGTGGCTACACCTTC	CAISPTGQGGYTF
-	TRBV12-5	TRBJ2-2	TRBD1	TGTGCTAGTGGTTTAGGGAGACAGGGGCACACCGGGGAGCTGTTTTTT	CASGLGRQGHTGELFF
-	TRBV7-6	TRBJ2-2	TRBD1	TGTGCCAGCAGCCGAAACTCGGGACAGGGCCTCACCGGGGAGCTGTTTTTT	CASSRNSGQGLTGELFF
-	TRBV6-1	TRBJ1-6	-	TGTGCCAGCCGGCAGGGGTCCTATAATTCACCCCTCCACTTT	CASRQGSYNSPLHF
-	TRBV6-5	TRBJ2-1	-	TGTGCCAGCAAAGGCGAGGCGGGATCCGACAATGAGCAGTTCTTC	CASKGEAGSDNEQFF
-	TRBV19	TRBJ2-1	-	TGTGCCAGTAGTATTATCCGGGAGCTCTGGAATGAGCAGTTCTTC	CASSIIRELWNEQFF
-	TRBV7-2	TRBJ2-1	-	TGTGCCAGCAGCTTGGGCAGGGGTGCCTACAATGAGCAGTTCTTC	CASSLGRGAYNEQFF
-	TRBV9	TRBJ1-4	TRBD1	TGTGCCAGCAGCGCCGACCCCGGGACAGGGGGTGAAAAACTGTTTTTT	CASSADPGTGGEKLFF
-	TRBV19	TRBJ1-2	TRBD1	TGTGCCAGTAGTAAAGGACAGGACAACTATGGCTACACCTTC	CASSKGQDNYGYTF
-	TRBV7-3	TRBJ1-6	-	TGTGCCAGCAGCTTAAACGTCGTTGGGCAGCCCCTCCACTTT	CASSLNVVGQPLHF
-	TRBV7-9	TRBJ1-1	TRBD1	TGTGCCAGCAGCACTGAGACAGGGAACACGAACACTGAAGCTTTCTTT	CASSTETGNTNTEAFF
few	TRBV7-9	TRBJ2-1	TRBD2	TGTGCCAGCAGCACCGGACTAGTCTATGAGCAGTTCTTC	CASSTGLVYEQFF
-	TRBV7-2	TRBJ2-7	-	TGTGCCAGCAGCCGTAGCGGCAGCTCCTACGAGCAGTACTTC	CASSRSGSSYEQYF
-	TRBV19	TRBJ2-3	TRBD2	TGTGCCAGTGGAGCGGGAGGGGAAGATACGCAGTATTTT	CASGAGGEDTQYF
-	TRBV4-1	TRBJ2-5	-	TGCGCCAGCAGCCAAACGACAGTAGTAGAGACCCAGTACTTC	CASSQTTVVETQYF
-	TRBV15	TRBJ2-7	TRBD1	TGTGCCACCAGCAGACCCGGACAGGGAATCTACGAGCAGTACTTC	CATSRPGQGIYEQYF
-	TRBV5-1	TRBJ1-1	-	TGCGCCAGCAGCTTGGGGCAGGCAAACACTGAAGCTTTCTTT	CASSLGQANTEAFF
-	TRBV6-5	TRBJ1-5	TRBD1	TGTGCCAGCAGGCAACAGGGGAGCAATCAGCCCCAGCATTTT	CASRQQGSNQPQHF
-	TRBV20-1	TRBJ1-2	-	TGCAGTGCTCACAGGGTCTATGGCTACACCTTC	CSAHRVYGYTF
-	TRBV2	TRBJ2-2	TRBD1	TGTGCCAGCAGTGAGGACAGGATGGACCCCACCGGGGAGCTGTTTTTT	CASSEDRMDPTGELFF
-	TRBV7-2	TRBJ2-1	-	TGTGCCAGCAACCTCAGGGTTACCTCCTACAATGAGCAGTTCTTC	CASNLRVTSYNEQFF